The text below deals with one T cell receptor beta chain. What it binds is not known. This sample was taken from a study of cytomegalovirus exposure and HLA in healthy donors. Overall study findings and caveats: Immune exposure was documented only through CMV serostatus. In vitro testing confirmed a few CMV-associated chains as specific for CMV antigens.

The PCR ran on 60 Vbeta and 13 Jbeta primers. Original analysis: Counted up in a later analysis, unique TCR beta chains came to some 82 million, with around 9.9 million shared. Generated by immunoSEQ multiplex PCR, the TCRdb table keeps only in-frame clones and is missing some. The DNA was the basis for D and trimming; V, J and clone size are from that table. The repertoire includes 200,000 to 250,000 clones, roughly 87% of them detected once, and 5% to 6.5% sits in the top ten. V dropped 1 base and J dropped 10 bases, with 11 bases sitting between them. Germline CDR1 LNHDA, CDR2 SQIVND (reference sequence). CDR3 length equals 13 residues.

V is TRBV19 and J is TRBJ2-1; D not certain. The source of this sequence is a woman aged 40-49 years in good health and CMV-seropositive. Sample: PBMCs. CDR3 sequence (DNA): TGTGCCAGTAGTATAGGAACTATTGGGGAGCAGTTCTTC. It translates to CASSIGTIGEQFF.